This T cell receptor beta chain is from a study of shared clonotypes between healthy human individuals. Study-wide results and limits: Clonotype sharing among donors likely depends on sequencing depth.

Only in-frame clones appear in the TCRdb table, and some are missing; sequencing was by immunoSEQ multiplex PCR. The data hold roughly 500,000 clones, with about 96% observed a single time. Both subsets, CD45RA+ naive and CD45RA-negative memory, were split from the CD4+ cells. As for this clone: The antigen is undetermined.

This CDR3 is 13 amino acids long. The junction had 3 bases not matched to a gene; V was cut back by 8 bases and J by 1 base. Germline V gene sequence: CDR1 MDHEN, CDR2 SYDVKM. The sequence derives from a woman under 40 in good health. This chain connects TRBV28 to TRBJ2-7, with 9 positions matching TRBD2. Material: naive CD4+ T cells sorted from blood. Stated subset: CD45RA+ positively selected. The CDR3 DNA follows: TGTGCCAGCCTAGCGGGATCATCCTACGAGCAGTACTTC. Translation gives CASLAGSSYEQYF.